This T cell receptor (beta chain) originates from a study of regulatory and conventional T cells in breast cancer (dated by TCRdb to between 2014 and 2016). CDR1 and CDR2, per the germline V gene, are SGHAT and FQNNGV. Trimmed from V: 3 bases; trimmed from J: 3 bases; junction bases lacking a gene match: 6. The CDR3 runs 16 residues from the cysteine to the phenylalanine. This entry keeps only the CDR3 DNA: 48 bases, framed from base 1. This clonotype was recorded at least ten times. Its cognate antigen has yet to be identified. No qualities accompany the bases; no much larger clone lies one base away. The method behind the library was PCR. TCRdb shows the sequencer as Illumina MiSeq. TCRdb itself trimmed the public reads at Q25 with fastp, ran MiXCR and retained productive beta chains. Rows merge per CDR3 protein into single entries with the most common DNA and genes. Recorded for this sample are about 9,600 distinct CDR3 sequences; about 32% of them occurred a single time. More than 5% of the sample is taken by the ten largest.

This receptor was taken from a male donor in good health. The rearrangement joined TRBV11-2 to TRBJ2-1; TRBD2 lines up with 9 middle nucleotides. The sample was conventional T cells from blood. The nucleotide sequence reads TGTGCCAGCAGCTTTAGCGGGGGCCTAGGCTACAATGAGCAGTTCTTC. Translated, this gives CASSFSGGLGYNEQFF.